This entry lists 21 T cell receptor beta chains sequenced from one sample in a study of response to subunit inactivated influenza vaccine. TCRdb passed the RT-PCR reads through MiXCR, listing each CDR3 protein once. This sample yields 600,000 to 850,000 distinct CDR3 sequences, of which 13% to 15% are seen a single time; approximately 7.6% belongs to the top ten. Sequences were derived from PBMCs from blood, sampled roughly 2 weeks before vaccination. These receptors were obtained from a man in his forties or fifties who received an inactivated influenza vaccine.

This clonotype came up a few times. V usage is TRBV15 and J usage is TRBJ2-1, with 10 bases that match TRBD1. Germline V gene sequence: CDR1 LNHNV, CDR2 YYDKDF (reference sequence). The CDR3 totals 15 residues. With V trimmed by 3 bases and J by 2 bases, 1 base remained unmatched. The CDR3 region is CATSRDRGTYNEQFF. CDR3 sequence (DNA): TGTGCCACCAGCAGGGACAGGGGGACCTACAATGAGCAGTTCTTC.

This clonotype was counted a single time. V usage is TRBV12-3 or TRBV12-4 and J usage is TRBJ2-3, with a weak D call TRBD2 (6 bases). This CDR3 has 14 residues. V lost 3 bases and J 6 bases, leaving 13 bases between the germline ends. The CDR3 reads CASSFFSGGDTQYF. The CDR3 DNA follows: TGTGCCAGCAGTTTTTTTAGTGGGGGGGATACGCAGTATTTT.

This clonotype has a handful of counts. This CDR3 is CASRGGTRIYEQYF. Written as DNA, the CDR3 is TGTGCCAGCAGAGGTGGGACAAGGATTTACGAGCAGTACTTC. V and J are TRBV3-1 and TRBJ2-7; D possibly corresponds to TRBD1 (6 bases). Germline CDR1 LGHDT, CDR2 YNNKEL (reference sequence). CDR3 size: 14 residues. V lost 6 bases and J lost 4, with 16 bases in between.

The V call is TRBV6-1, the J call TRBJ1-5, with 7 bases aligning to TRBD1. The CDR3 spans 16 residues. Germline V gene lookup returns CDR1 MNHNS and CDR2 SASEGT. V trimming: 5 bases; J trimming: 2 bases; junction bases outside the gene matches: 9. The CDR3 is CASSTGQARGNQPQHF. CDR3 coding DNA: TGTGCCAGCAGTACCGGACAGGCCCGAGGCAATCAGCCCCAGCATTTT.

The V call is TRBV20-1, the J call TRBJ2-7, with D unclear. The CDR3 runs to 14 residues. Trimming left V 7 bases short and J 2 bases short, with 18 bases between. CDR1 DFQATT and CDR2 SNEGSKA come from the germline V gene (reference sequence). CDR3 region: CSGLPAGVTYEQYF. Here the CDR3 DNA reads TGCAGTGGCCTACCTGCAGGCGTTACCTACGAGCAGTACTTC.

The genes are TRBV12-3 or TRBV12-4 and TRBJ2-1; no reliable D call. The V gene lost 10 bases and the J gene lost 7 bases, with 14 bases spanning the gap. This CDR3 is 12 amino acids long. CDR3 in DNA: TGTGCCACCGGCCTCCCTGGGAATGAGCAGTTCTTC. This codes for CATGLPGNEQFF.

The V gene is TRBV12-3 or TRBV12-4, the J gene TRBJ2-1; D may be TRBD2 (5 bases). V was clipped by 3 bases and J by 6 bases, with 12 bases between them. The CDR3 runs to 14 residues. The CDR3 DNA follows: TGTGCCAGCAGTTTTTTCGGGGTCGGCAATGAGCAGTTCTTC. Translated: CASSFFGVGNEQFF.

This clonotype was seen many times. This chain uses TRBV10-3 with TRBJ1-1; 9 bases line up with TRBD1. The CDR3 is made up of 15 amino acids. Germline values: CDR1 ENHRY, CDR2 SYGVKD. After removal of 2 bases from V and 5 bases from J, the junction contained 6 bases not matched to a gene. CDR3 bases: TGTGCCATCAGTGAGCACCGGGACAGGGCGACTGAAGCTTTCTTT. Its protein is CAISEHRDRATEAFF.

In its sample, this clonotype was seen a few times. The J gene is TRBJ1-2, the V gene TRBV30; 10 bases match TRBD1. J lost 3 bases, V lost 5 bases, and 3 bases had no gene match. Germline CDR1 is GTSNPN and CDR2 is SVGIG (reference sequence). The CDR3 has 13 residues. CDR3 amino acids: CAWRGQGDYGYTF. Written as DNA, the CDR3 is TGTGCCTGGCGTGGACAGGGGGACTATGGCTACACCTTC. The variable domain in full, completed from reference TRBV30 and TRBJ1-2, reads SQTIHQWPATLVQPVGSPLSLECTVEGTSNPNLYWYRQAAGRGLQLLFYSVGIGQISSEVPQNLSASRPQDRQFILSSKKLLLSDSGFYLCAWRGQGDYGYTFGSGTRLTVV.

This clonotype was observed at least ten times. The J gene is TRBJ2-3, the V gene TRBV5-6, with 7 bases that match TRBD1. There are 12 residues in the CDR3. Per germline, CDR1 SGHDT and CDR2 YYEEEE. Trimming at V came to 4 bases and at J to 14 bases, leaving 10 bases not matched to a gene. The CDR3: CASSIGQADPYF. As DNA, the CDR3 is TGTGCCAGCAGCATCGGACAGGCCGACCCGTATTTT.

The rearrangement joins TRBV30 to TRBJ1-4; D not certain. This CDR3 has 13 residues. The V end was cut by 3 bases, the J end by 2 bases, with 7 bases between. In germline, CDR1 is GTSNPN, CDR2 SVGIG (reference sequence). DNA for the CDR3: TGTGCCTGGAGAGGCCCCACTAATGAAAAACTGTTTTTT. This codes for CAWRGPTNEKLFF.

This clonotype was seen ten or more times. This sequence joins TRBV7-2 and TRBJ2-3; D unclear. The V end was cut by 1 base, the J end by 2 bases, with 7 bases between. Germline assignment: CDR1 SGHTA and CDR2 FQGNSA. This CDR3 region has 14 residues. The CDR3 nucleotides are TGTGCCAGCAGCTTAGGCCCCCTCACAGATACGCAGTATTTT. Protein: CASSLGPLTDTQYF.

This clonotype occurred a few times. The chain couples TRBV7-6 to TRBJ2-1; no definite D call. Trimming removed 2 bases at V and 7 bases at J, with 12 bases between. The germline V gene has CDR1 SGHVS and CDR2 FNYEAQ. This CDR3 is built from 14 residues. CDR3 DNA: TGTGCCAGCAGCTTATCGGCCCCACGGAATGAGCAGTTCTTC. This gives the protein CASSLSAPRNEQFF.

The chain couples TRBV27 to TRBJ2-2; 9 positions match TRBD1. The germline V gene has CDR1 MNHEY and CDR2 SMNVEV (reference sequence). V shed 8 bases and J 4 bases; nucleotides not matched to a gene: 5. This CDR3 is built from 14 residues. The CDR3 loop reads CASGLTGGTGELFF. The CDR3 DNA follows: TGTGCCAGCGGGCTGACAGGGGGCACCGGGGAGCTGTTTTTT.

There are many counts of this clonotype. CDR3 nucleotides: TGTGCCAGCACTTCACGACTAGCGGGGAGCACAGATACGCAGTATTTT. Its translation is CASTSRLAGSTDTQYF. The V gene is TRBV6-2 or TRBV6-3, the J gene TRBJ2-3, with 11 bases matching TRBD2. This CDR3 has 16 residues. Germline CDR1 MNHEY, CDR2 SVGEGT. J lost 0 bases, V lost 7 bases, and 6 bases had no gene match.

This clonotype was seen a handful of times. In DNA, the CDR3 is TGTGCCAGCAGTCCGCCCCCTCTAGAGACCCAGTACTTC. Translating gives CASSPPPLETQYF. This chain connects TRBV7-2 to TRBJ2-5; D unresolved. Germline-derived CDR1 and CDR2 are SGHTA and FQGNSA. The CDR3 spans 13 residues. V was shortened by 6 bases and J by 4 bases, with 12 bases between the two germline ends.

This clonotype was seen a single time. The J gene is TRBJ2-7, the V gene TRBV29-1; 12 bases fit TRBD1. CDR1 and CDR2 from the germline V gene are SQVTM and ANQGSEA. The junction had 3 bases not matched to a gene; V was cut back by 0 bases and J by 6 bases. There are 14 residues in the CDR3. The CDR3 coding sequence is TGCAGCGTTGAAGAGGGACAGGGGGCTGGCGAGCAGTACTTC. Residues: CSVEEGQGAGEQYF.

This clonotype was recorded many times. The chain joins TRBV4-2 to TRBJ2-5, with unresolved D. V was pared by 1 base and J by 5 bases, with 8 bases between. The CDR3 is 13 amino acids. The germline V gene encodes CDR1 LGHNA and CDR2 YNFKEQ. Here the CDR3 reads CASSQAGGETQYF. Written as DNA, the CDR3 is TGTGCCAGCAGCCAAGCGGGTGGGGAGACCCAGTACTTC.

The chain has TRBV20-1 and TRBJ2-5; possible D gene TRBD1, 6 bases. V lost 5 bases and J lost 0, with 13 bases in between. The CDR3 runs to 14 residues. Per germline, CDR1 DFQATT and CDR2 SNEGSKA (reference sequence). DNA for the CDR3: TGCAGTGCTCTTCGACAGGAGTACCAAGAGACCCAGTACTTC. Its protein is CSALRQEYQETQYF.

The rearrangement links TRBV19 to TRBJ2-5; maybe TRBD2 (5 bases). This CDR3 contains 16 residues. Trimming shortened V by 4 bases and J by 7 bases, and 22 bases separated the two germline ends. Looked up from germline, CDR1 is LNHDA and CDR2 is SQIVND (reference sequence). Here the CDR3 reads CASSTAAGVNRATQYF. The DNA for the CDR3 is TGTGCCAGTAGTACAGCGGCCGGGGTCAACCGGGCGACCCAGTACTTC.

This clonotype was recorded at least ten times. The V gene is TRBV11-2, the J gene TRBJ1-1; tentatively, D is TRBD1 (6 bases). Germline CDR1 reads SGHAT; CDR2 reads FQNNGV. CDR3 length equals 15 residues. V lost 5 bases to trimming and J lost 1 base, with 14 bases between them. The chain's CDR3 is CASSEQGVGNTEAFF. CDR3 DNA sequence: TGTGCCAGCAGCGAACAGGGTGTTGGGAACACTGAAGCTTTCTTT. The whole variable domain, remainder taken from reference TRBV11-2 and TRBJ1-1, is EAGVAQSPRYKIIEKRQSVAFWCNPISGHATLYWYQQILGQGPKLLIQFQNNGVVDDSQLPKDRFSAERLKGVDSTLKIQPAKLEDSAVYLCASSEQGVGNTEAFFGQGTRLTVV.